Reported below is one T cell receptor beta chain. Antigen: not known. The study amplified TCR beta CDR3 regions using RNA transcripts. In the first round, RT-PCR was carried out with HTBI primers, and a multiplex PCR formed the second round. One entry per CDR3 protein results from TCRdb running MiXCR on the multiplex PCR reads. The sample lists around 1,200,000 distinct CDR3 sequences, less than 45% occurring once. Trimming took 8 bases from V and 5 from J, leaving 12 bases between them. The germline CDR1 and CDR2 sequences are SQVTM and ANQGSEA. CDR3 size: 11 residues. This sample is part of a study of Graves' ophthalmopathy and Graves' hyperthyroidism. On the study more broadly: Hyperthyroidism qualified as stable when ophthalmopathy did not develop within 18 months of follow-up.

Overall study findings and caveats: Most clonotypes expanded in thyroid above 0.001 frequency were present in blood too.

Sequencing was carried out using peripheral blood or thyroid tissue (not recorded which). The sequence came from an adult man with Graves' hyperthyroidism. The rearrangement uses TRBV29-1 and TRBJ2-5, with a possible D match to TRBD2 (5 bases). The DNA for the CDR3 is TGCAGCAGTTATAGCGTCGAGACCCAGTACTTC. Translated, it gives CSSYSVETQYF.